The 2 T cell receptor beta chains below were found in one sample sequenced in a study of early T cells in non-severe SARS-CoV-2 infection. One entry per CDR3 protein results from TCRdb running MiXCR on the 5' RACE reads. The sample has approximately 89,000 distinct CDR3 sequences; roughly 13% are singletons. What was sequenced was whole blood. The origin of the receptors is an adult who was a healthcare worker with PCR-confirmed SARS-CoV-2 infection or an uninfected control (not recorded which).

This chain connects TRBV20-1 to TRBJ2-4; 7 bases are a match to TRBD2. Germline CDR1 DFQATT, CDR2 SNEGSKA (reference sequence). Losses at the gene ends were 6 bases for V and 0 bases for J; bases not matched to a gene: 8. The CDR3 is 15 amino acids. The CDR3 DNA is TGCAGTGCACCCGGGACTACCATAGCCAAAAACATTCAGTACTTC. Translated: CSAPGTTIAKNIQYF.

This clonotype came up a few times. The chain recombines TRBV19 with TRBJ2-7; 10 bases match TRBD1. V trimming: 3 bases; J trimming: 6 bases; junction bases outside the gene matches: 8. Germline CDR1 reads LNHDA; CDR2 reads SQIVND (reference sequence). The length of the CDR3 is 15 residues. For the CDR3, the DNA is TGTGCCAGTAGTATTATCGGGACAGGGGTAGTCGAGCAGTACTTC. This sequence encodes CASSIIGTGVVEQYF.